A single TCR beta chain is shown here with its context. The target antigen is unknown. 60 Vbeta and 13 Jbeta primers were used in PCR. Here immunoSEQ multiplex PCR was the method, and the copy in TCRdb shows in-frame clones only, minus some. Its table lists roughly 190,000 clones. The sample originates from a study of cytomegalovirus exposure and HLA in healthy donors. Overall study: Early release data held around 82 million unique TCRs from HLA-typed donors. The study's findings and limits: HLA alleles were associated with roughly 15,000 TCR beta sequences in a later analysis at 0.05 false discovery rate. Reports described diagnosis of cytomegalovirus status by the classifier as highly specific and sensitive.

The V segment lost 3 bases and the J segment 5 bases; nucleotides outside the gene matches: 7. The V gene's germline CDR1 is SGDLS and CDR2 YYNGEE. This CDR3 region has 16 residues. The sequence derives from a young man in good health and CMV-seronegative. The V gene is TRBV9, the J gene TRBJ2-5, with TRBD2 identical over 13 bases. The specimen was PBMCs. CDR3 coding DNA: TGTGCCAGCAGCGACCCCGGACTAGCGGGAGCTGAGACCCAGTACTTC. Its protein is CASSDPGLAGAETQYF.